The 32 T cell receptor beta chains given below trace back to one sample, sequenced in a study of blood T cell repertoires in COVID-19. Sequenced by immunoSEQ multiplex PCR; TCRdb stores in-frame clones only, minus some. The sample includes fewer than 40,000 clones, approximately 90% of them seen just once. The sequenced material came from peripheral blood. These receptors were collected from a man in his sixties or seventies with active COVID-19.

The chain uses TRBV4-3 and TRBJ2-3; 9 bases align to TRBD1. This CDR3 is 18 amino acids long. V lost 1 base to trimming and J lost 2 bases; unmatched junction nucleotides: 10. Germline lookup yields CDR1 LGHNA and CDR2 YSLEER. The DNA for the CDR3 is TGCGCCAGCAGCCAAGCCTGGTACGGGACAGGGTCCACAGATACGCAGTATTTT. It is translated as CASSQAWYGTGSTDTQYF.

V is TRBV11-3 and J is TRBJ1-5; no clear D. This CDR3 contains 16 residues. Germline CDR1 is SGHNT and CDR2 is YENEEA. V was trimmed by 0 bases and J by 3 bases, leaving 12 bases between them. CDR3 protein: CASSLDPWQYNQPQHF. The CDR3 nucleotides are TGTGCCAGCAGCTTAGATCCCTGGCAGTACAATCAGCCCCAGCATTTT.

The chain recombines TRBV20-1 with TRBJ1-2; D possibly corresponds to TRBD1 (6 bases). CDR1 is DFQATT, CDR2 SNEGSKA, per germline (reference sequence). This CDR3 is built from 13 residues. The V gene lost 3 bases and the J gene lost 0 bases, with 8 bases spanning the gap. CDR3 sequence reads: CSASNRANYGYTF. The DNA of the CDR3 is TGCAGTGCTAGTAACAGGGCTAACTATGGCTACACCTTC.

This clone came up a few times. The genes are TRBV5-3 and TRBJ2-1; 9 bases are a match to TRBD2. TRBV5-3 is an ORF, with its function uncertain. The CDR3 is 14 residues long. Trimming took 4 bases from V and 6 from J; bases not matched to a gene: 5. The CDR3 DNA reads as TGTGCCAGAAGCCGCGGGACTAGCTCCAATGAGCAGTTCTTC. Translating it yields CARSRGTSSNEQFF.

The chain recombines TRBV6-6 with TRBJ2-3, with D uncertain. Deletions cut 3 bases from V and 1 base from J, with 5 bases between. The CDR3 has 13 residues. The germline V gene encodes CDR1 MNHNY and CDR2 SVGAGI (reference sequence). The CDR3 sequence is CASSYVGTDTQYF. CDR3 nucleotide sequence: TGTGCCAGCAGTTATGTAGGCACAGATACGCAGTATTTT.

The CDR3 DNA is TGTGCCAGCAGGGAGGGGAGCGCGGGGGGCGCAGGCTATGGCTACACCTTC. It codes for CASREGSAGGAGYGYTF. The gene calls are TRBV28 and TRBJ1-2, with D tentatively TRBD1 (6 bases). Trimming pared 6 bases from V and 4 bases from J, leaving 24 bases between. This CDR3 is built from 17 residues. CDR1 MDHEN and CDR2 SYDVKM come from the germline V gene.

DNA of the CDR3: TGTGCCAGCAGTCCAATCGACAGGGGCGAGCAGTACTTC. Protein: CASSPIDRGEQYF. This chain uses TRBV27 with TRBJ2-7; 8 bases map to TRBD1. CDR3 length: 13 residues. V was pared by 5 bases and J by 6 bases, with 6 bases of the junction left unmatched. CDR1 is MNHEY and CDR2 is SMNVEV in the germline V gene (reference sequence).

The chain joins TRBV6-5 to TRBJ1-2, with 12 positions matching TRBD1. The CDR3 sequence is 16 residues long. V shed 3 bases, J shed 6 bases, and the junction held 8 bases outside the gene matches. Germline V gene lookup returns CDR1 MNHEY and CDR2 SVGAGI. The CDR3 coding sequence is TGTGCCAGCAGTTATGAGGGACAGGGGGCTGCAGATGGCTACACCTTC. Its translation is CASSYEGQGAADGYTF.

The chain joins TRBV29-1 to TRBJ1-4; D unresolved. This CDR3 contains 17 residues. Germline CDR1 is SQVTM and CDR2 is ANQGSEA. The V end lost 7 bases, the J end lost 0 bases, and 21 bases lay between the germline ends. The CDR3 sequence is CSAPHVGISSTNEKLFF. In DNA, the CDR3 is TGCAGCGCCCCCCACGTCGGGATTAGCTCAACTAATGAAAAACTGTTTTTT. The whole variable domain, filled in from reference TRBV29-1 and TRBJ1-4, reads SAVISQKPSRDICQRGTSLTIQCQVDSQVTMMFWYRQQPGQSLTLIATANQGSEATYESGFVIDKFPISRPNLTFSTLTVSNMSPEDSSIYLCSAPHVGISSTNEKLFFGSGTQLSVL.

The chain combines TRBV21-1 with TRBJ1-5; the table's TRBD1 call for D was not verified on the DNA. TRBV21-1 is assigned pseudogene status. The CDR3 extends over 17 amino acids. CDR3 sequence: CASSKNRTARGNQPQHF. The CDR3 DNA sequence: TGTGCCAGCAGCAAAAATAGGACAGCCCGAGGGAATCAGCCCCAGCATTTT.

The chain recombines TRBV29-1 with TRBJ1-1; D call uncertain. V lost 3 bases, J lost 7 bases, and 12 bases lay in between. CDR1 is SQVTM and CDR2 is ANQGSEA in the germline V gene. The CDR3 is 12 residues long. The CDR3 DNA reads as TGCAGCGTTGAGGAAGGCCGCGGTGAAGCTTTCTTT. It translates to CSVEEGRGEAFF.

The rearrangement links TRBV29-1 to TRBJ2-1, with D uncertain. The CDR3 is 10 amino acids. Germline assignment: CDR1 SQVTM and CDR2 ANQGSEA. Trimming pared 4 bases from V and 16 bases from J, leaving 14 bases between. The CDR3 coding sequence is TGCAGCGTTGCCGAGGATGTCGGTTTCTTC. As protein: CSVAEDVGFF.

The chain uses TRBV27 and TRBJ1-1, with D maybe TRBD1 (6 bases). The V and J ends lost 6 bases and 4 bases respectively, with 12 bases between them. Looked up from germline, CDR1 is MNHEY and CDR2 is SMNVEV (reference sequence). The CDR3 sequence is 13 residues long. In nucleotides, the CDR3 is TGTGCCAGCAGACTACAGGGTACCACTGAAGCTTTCTTT. Encoded protein: CASRLQGTTEAFF.

This chain uses TRBV11-2 with TRBJ2-3; 8 nucleotides match TRBD1. The CDR3 covers 17 residues. Germline CDR1 SGHAT, CDR2 FQNNGV. V lost 3 bases and J lost 4; bases outside the gene matches: 12. CDR3 bases: TGTGCCAGCAGCTTTGCCGGGACAGGAGGGCGTGCAGATACGCAGTATTTT. Protein product: CASSFAGTGGRADTQYF.

This chain joins TRBV6-2 or TRBV6-3 and TRBJ2-4, with 8 positions matching TRBD1. CDR1 is MNHEY and CDR2 is SVGEGT in the germline V gene. J lost 3 bases, V lost 0 bases, and 7 bases had no gene match. The CDR3 loop spans 17 amino acids. CDR3 residues: CASSYSTGDPFKNIQYF. DNA for the CDR3: TGTGCCAGCAGTTACTCGACAGGGGACCCGTTCAAAAACATTCAGTACTTC.

This sequence joins TRBV6-5 and TRBJ2-7; D is possibly TRBD1 (5 bases). This CDR3 region has 13 residues. Germline V gives CDR1 MNHEY, CDR2 SVGAGI. V was pared by 6 bases and J by 2 bases, with 11 bases between. The CDR3: CASSMTVAYEQYF. The CDR3 coding sequence is TGTGCCAGCAGCATGACAGTCGCCTACGAGCAGTACTTC.

The CDR3 DNA sequence: TGTGCCAGCAGTGAATATACACAGCTACTTGATACGCAGTATTTT. This gives the protein CASSEYTQLLDTQYF. V usage is TRBV25-1 and J usage is TRBJ2-3; D not certain. There are 15 residues in the CDR3. V was pared by 0 bases and J by 6 bases, with 13 bases between. CDR1 is MGHDK, CDR2 SYGVNS, per germline.

This clone was seen only once. This rearrangement joins TRBV14 to TRBJ2-3; TRBD2 might be the D (5 bases). Germline assignment: CDR1 SGHDN and CDR2 FVKESK. Trimming removed 4 bases at V and 0 bases at J, with 11 bases between. The CDR3 has 15 amino acids. CDR3 sequence (DNA): TGTGCCAGCAGCCTCGGGGTAACTAGCACAGATACGCAGTATTTT. It translates to CASSLGVTSTDTQYF.

The V gene is TRBV4-1, the J gene TRBJ1-1, with D perhaps matching TRBD1 (6 bases). Between the trimmed V and J ends, which lost 0 bases and 5 bases, there was a span of 13 bases. Per germline, CDR1 MGHRA and CDR2 YSYEKL. The CDR3 is made up of 15 amino acids. CDR3 sequence: CASSQETQGRTEAFF. CDR3 DNA sequence: TGCGCCAGCAGCCAAGAAACCCAGGGGAGAACTGAAGCTTTCTTT.

This clone came up once. V is TRBV7-2 and J is TRBJ1-1, with a weak D call TRBD1 (6 bases). CDR1 SGHTA and CDR2 FQGNSA come from the germline V gene. The CDR3 is made up of 16 amino acids. Trimming removed 2 bases from V and 0 bases from J, with 13 bases in between. CDR3 amino acids: CASSLQGGGMNTEAFF. In DNA form, the CDR3 reads TGTGCCAGCAGCTTACAGGGAGGGGGGATGAACACTGAAGCTTTCTTT.

The chain is built from TRBV5-6 and TRBJ1-4, with D tentatively TRBD1 (6 bases). V gave up 6 bases and J gave up 7 bases, with 19 bases separating them. The CDR3 loop spans 15 amino acids. Per the germline V gene, CDR1 is SGHDT and CDR2 is YYEEEE. The CDR3 DNA follows: TGTGCCAGCACCCCCCTGAGGGGGAAGGGTGAAAAACTGTTTTTT. Translation gives CASTPLRGKGEKLFF.

The V call is TRBV27, the J call TRBJ1-1; 7 bases agree with TRBD1. Germline CDR1 MNHEY, CDR2 SMNVEV (reference sequence). The CDR3 is 15 amino acids. Trimming removed 4 bases from V and 1 base from J; junction bases left unmatched: 6. CDR3 in amino acids: CASSSHRGQNTEAFF. In nucleotides, the CDR3 is TGTGCCAGCAGTTCCCACAGGGGACAGAACACTGAAGCTTTCTTT.

The chain is built from TRBV6-2 or TRBV6-3 and TRBJ1-5; the D is unclear. Trimming cost V 2 bases and J 0 bases, with 8 bases left between them. The germline gives CDR1 MNHEY, CDR2 SVGEGT. The CDR3 is 15 amino acids. CDR3 residues: CASSYAGGSNQPQHF. The CDR3 bases are TGTGCCAGCAGTTACGCGGGCGGTAGCAATCAGCCCCAGCATTTT.

V usage is TRBV10-3 and J usage is TRBJ1-1; perhaps TRBD1 as D (5 bases). Germline V gene data show CDR1 as ENHRY and CDR2 as SYGVKD. The CDR3 consists of 16 residues. Trimming pared 3 bases from V and 2 bases from J, leaving 16 bases between. The CDR3 here is CAISEKAGRLNTEAFF. In DNA form, the CDR3 reads TGTGCCATCAGTGAAAAGGCGGGGCGGCTAAACACTGAAGCTTTCTTT.

The CDR3 DNA sequence: TGTGCCAGCCGAACCCTGGGCCGGACAGGGGGGATCGAGCAGTACTTC. This sequence encodes CASRTLGRTGGIEQYF. The chain is built from TRBV27 and TRBJ2-7; 10 nucleotides agree with TRBD1. In germline, CDR1 is MNHEY, CDR2 SMNVEV (reference sequence). CDR3 size: 16 residues. V shed 8 bases and J 6 bases; nucleotides not matched to a gene: 16.

This chain links TRBV2 with TRBJ1-1; TRBD1 might be the D (6 bases). The germline V and J ends were trimmed by 6 bases and 8 bases, with 19 bases remaining between them. Germline V gene lookup returns CDR1 SNHLY and CDR2 FYNNEI. The CDR3 is 14 residues long. As DNA, the CDR3 is TGTGCCAGCAGCCGGGACACCTTCGTCGAGGAAGCTTTCTTT. Its protein product is CASSRDTFVEEAFF.

In this sample, this clone turned up once. This chain joins TRBV6-5 and TRBJ2-7; 7 bases line up with TRBD2. The CDR3 length is 12 residues. Germline CDR1 MNHEY, CDR2 SVGAGI. V was clipped by 6 bases and J by 3 bases; unmatched bases: 2. The CDR3 DNA reads TGTGCCAGCAGCCCGGGAGGCTACGAGCAGTACTTC. Translating it yields CASSPGGYEQYF.

The chain has TRBV11-3 and TRBJ2-1, with 8 bases identical to TRBD2. The germline V gene has CDR1 SGHNT and CDR2 YENEEA. Trimming took 5 bases from V and 0 from J; bases not matched to a gene: 6. The CDR3 spans 16 residues. This CDR3 reads CASSPRTSSSYNEQFF. The CDR3 bases are TGTGCCAGCAGCCCCCGGACTAGCAGCTCCTACAATGAGCAGTTCTTC.

The gene calls are TRBV28 and TRBJ1-2; TRBD1 matches at 9 bases. Germline values: CDR1 MDHEN, CDR2 SYDVKM. The ends lost 5 bases at V and 8 bases at J; junction bases unmatched: 15. This CDR3 spans 16 amino acids. The DNA for the CDR3 is TGTGCCAGCAGTGTAAGAAATCACAGGGGGCTGTTAGGCTACACCTTC. Translation: CASSVRNHRGLLGYTF.

This chain links TRBV18 with TRBJ2-1; D possibly corresponds to TRBD2 (6 bases). Trimming took 0 bases from V and 7 from J, leaving 16 bases between them. The CDR3 loop spans 16 amino acids. Germline V gene sequence: CDR1 KGHSH, CDR2 LQKENI. Here the CDR3 DNA reads TGTGCCAGCTCACCACCGTCGAGGCGGGCGGGGAATGAGCAGTTCTTC. This gives the protein CASSPPSRRAGNEQFF.

For the CDR3, the DNA is TGTGCCAGCAGCCGCAAGGGGTTTTCACCCCTCCACTTT. Amino acid sequence: CASSRKGFSPLHF. The chain uses TRBV16 and TRBJ1-6; a possible D gene is TRBD1 (5 bases). This CDR3 is built from 13 residues. From germline, CDR1 is KGHSY and CDR2 FQNENV. The V gene lost 4 bases and the J gene lost 9 bases, with 10 bases spanning the gap.

The sample holds a few counts of this clone. The V and J genes are TRBV2 and TRBJ2-7; 9 nucleotides agree with TRBD1. With V trimmed by 6 bases and J by 5 bases, 8 bases remained unmatched. Germline values: CDR1 SNHLY, CDR2 FYNNEI. This CDR3 contains 14 residues. The CDR3 DNA follows: TGTGCCAGCAGACCTCGACAGGGGGTCCACGAGCAGTACTTC. As protein: CASRPRQGVHEQYF.